The T cell receptor (beta chain) under discussion was sequenced for a study of patients and donors after allogeneic stem cell transplantation. From the RT-PCR reads, TCRdb called clonotypes with MiXCR, one entry per CDR3 protein. The sample has about a million distinct CDR3 sequences, about a sixth seen once. This clonotype was found a few times. J gave up 5 bases and V 6 bases, and 9 bases lay outside the gene matches. The CDR3 is 14 amino acids. Germline CDR1 MNHNS, CDR2 SASEGT. The sequenced sample consisted of blood, either unsorted or a sorted T cell fraction (not recorded which). This TCR came from a human donor who was either an allogeneic HSCT recipient or a stem cell or donor lymphocyte infusion donor (not recorded which). It is not recorded whose cells these are; they may come from a transplant donor. The genes are TRBV6-1 and TRBJ1-1; 7 nucleotides line up with TRBD1. The DNA of the CDR3 is TGTGCCAGCAGGGCAGGGGGGAGTGGGACTGAAGCTTTCTTT. Translated: CASRAGGSGTEAFF.